Presented here are 2 T cell receptor beta chains from one specimen sequenced in a study of cytomegalovirus exposure and HLA in healthy donors (dated by TCRdb to the late 2010s). Preparation of the library involved the immunoSEQ multiplex PCR assay. For the multiplex PCR, a mixture combining 60 forward primers for TCR Vbeta segments and 13 reverse primers for TCR Jbeta segments was used. In TCRdb, the immuneACCESS table is reduced to in-frame sequences with V and J assigned. These tables do not hold every clone; where another copy was compared, an unresolved V gene accounts for under half, and the others remain unexplained. Recorded for this sample are tens of thousands of clones; 82% of them occurred a single time. In total, the top ten clones hold 1.5% to 2% of the sample. Sequences were obtained from PBMCs. The receptors were sampled from a young man in good health and CMV-seronegative.

The chain is built from TRBV6-1 and TRBJ2-5; maybe TRBD1 (5 bases). The CDR3 totals 14 residues. Between the trimmed V and J ends, which lost 2 bases and 6 bases, there was a span of 13 bases. Germline CDR1 MNHNS, CDR2 SASEGT. DNA for the CDR3: TGTGCCAGCAGTGAACAGGGAAGCGTCCAGACCCAGTACTTC. Its translation is CASSEQGSVQTQYF.

This chain uses TRBV7-8 with TRBJ2-5; D possibly corresponds to TRBD1 (7 bases). Trimming shortened V by 2 bases and J by 3 bases, and 13 bases separated the two germline ends. The V gene's germline CDR1 is SGHVS and CDR2 FQNEAQ. The CDR3 consists of 15 residues. The CDR3 bases are TGTGCCAGCAGCTTAAGAGGCGGGACAGAAGAGACCCAGTACTTC. This sequence encodes CASSLRGGTEETQYF.